A single sample gave rise to the 17 T cell receptor beta chains below, sequenced in a study of blood T cell repertoires in COVID-19. Profiled with immunoSEQ multiplex PCR; TCRdb holds only in-frame clones, not every one. The data show more than 350,000 clones, about 89% seen once. The sample consisted of peripheral blood. Receptor source: a woman in her twenties or thirties with COVID-19, enrolled during active disease.

The V call is TRBV10-3, the J call TRBJ2-3; the D gene is possibly TRBD1 (6 bases). With 10 bases removed from V and 4 bases from J, the gap between germline ends came to 12 bases. The CDR3 is 12 residues long. Germline assignment: CDR1 ENHRY and CDR2 SYGVKD. The CDR3: CATGHAADTQYF. DNA of the CDR3: TGTGCCACGGGACACGCCGCAGATACGCAGTATTTT.

This chain's CDR3 is CASSPLGGIGNTIYF. The CDR3 DNA reads as TGTGCCAGCAGCCCTCTGGGAGGGATCGGAAACACCATATATTTT. The chain employs TRBV7-8 and TRBJ1-3; no firm D call. CDR1 is SGHVS, CDR2 FQNEAQ, per germline. V was clipped by 5 bases and J by 4 bases, with 15 bases between them. CDR3 size: 15 residues.

The V call is TRBV19, the J call TRBJ1-4; 7 bases map to TRBD1. The CDR3 is 13 residues long. The germline gives CDR1 LNHDA, CDR2 SQIVND (reference sequence). V gave up 7 bases and J gave up 7 bases; unmatched junction bases: 6. The CDR3 coding sequence is TGTGCCAGTACGACAGGGACGGGTGAAAAACTGTTTTTT. This sequence encodes CASTTGTGEKLFF.

This sequence joins TRBV28 and TRBJ1-6; 8 nucleotides match TRBD1. Germline V gene sequence: CDR1 MDHEN, CDR2 SYDVKM. Trimming removed 2 bases from V and 9 bases from J; junction bases left unmatched: 9. This CDR3 is 16 amino acids long. CDR3 sequence reads: CASSLTTGDGASPLHF. DNA of the CDR3: TGTGCCAGCAGTTTAACGACAGGGGATGGTGCTTCACCCCTCCACTTT.

This clone was counted a single time. The V call is TRBV9, the J call TRBJ2-5; 7 bases match TRBD2. V dropped 3 bases and J dropped 4; count of bases not matched to a gene: 0. From germline, CDR1 is SGDLS and CDR2 YYNGEE. The CDR3 extends over 12 amino acids. The CDR3 region has the DNA TGTGCCAGCAGCGCTAGCGGAGAGACCCAGTACTTC. Amino acids: CASSASGETQYF.

This chain connects TRBV6-2 or TRBV6-3 to TRBJ2-5, with 8 bases fitting TRBD2. The CDR3 loop spans 16 amino acids. With 6 bases clipped from V and 5 bases from J, the junction kept 14 bases outside the gene matches. In germline, CDR1 is MNHEY, CDR2 SVGEGT. CDR3 DNA sequence: TGTGCCAGCAGCCCACCGAGCGGGAGCGGATGGGAGACCCAGTACTTC. As protein: CASSPPSGSGWETQYF.

This clone appeared a single time. V gene TRBV30 combines with J gene TRBJ1-1; no reliable D call. This CDR3 has 11 residues. Trimming stripped 5 bases from V and 2 bases from J, with 6 bases between. CDR1 and CDR2 (germline): GTSNPN, SVGIG (reference sequence). CDR3 region: CAWGLNTEAFF. In DNA, the CDR3 is TGTGCCTGGGGACTCAACACTGAAGCTTTCTTT.

This clone was picked up one time. This rearrangement joins TRBV4-2 to TRBJ2-7; the match to TRBD2 covers 9 bases. This CDR3 has 16 residues. Germline V CDR1 and CDR2: LGHNA, YNFKEQ. With 0 bases clipped from V and 4 bases from J, the junction kept 7 bases outside the gene matches. CDR3 loop: CASSQDRVSGSYEQYF. DNA of the CDR3: TGTGCCAGCAGCCAAGATCGCGTTAGCGGGAGTTACGAGCAGTACTTC.

Note on this clone: The sample holds other DNA sequences that translate to the same CDR3. J is TRBJ2-1 and V is TRBV5-4; D uncertain. V lost 0 bases and J lost 5, with 6 bases in between. The V gene's germline CDR1 is SGHNT and CDR2 YYREEE (reference sequence). The CDR3 is made up of 13 amino acids. CDR3 DNA: TGTGCCAGCAGCTTGGGGCTTAACAATGAGCAGTTCTTC. It encodes CASSLGLNNEQFF.

This chain joins TRBV9 and TRBJ2-5; possible D gene TRBD1, 5 bases. Germline values: CDR1 SGDLS, CDR2 YYNGEE. The V gene lost 0 bases and the J gene lost 5 bases, with 11 bases spanning the gap. The CDR3 sequence is 14 residues long. CDR3: CASSVDGRAETQYF. Written as DNA, the CDR3 is TGTGCCAGCAGCGTAGACGGCAGGGCGGAGACCCAGTACTTC.

This sequence joins TRBV27 and TRBJ2-3; 8 bases match TRBD2. The germline V gene encodes CDR1 MNHEY and CDR2 SMNVEV (reference sequence). The CDR3 spans 12 residues. With V trimmed by 5 bases and J by 9 bases, 4 bases remained unmatched. The CDR3: CASSLASGTQYF. CDR3 coding DNA: TGTGCCAGCAGTCTCGCTAGCGGGACGCAGTATTTT.

The rearrangement links TRBV6-5 to TRBJ1-5, with a weak D call TRBD1 (6 bases). The ends were cut back, 7 bases at V and 0 bases at J, with 13 bases in the middle. Looked up from germline, CDR1 is MNHEY and CDR2 is SVGAGI. CDR3 length: 15 residues. The CDR3 DNA is TGTGCCAGCACCCCTGGGGGACATAGCAATCAGCCCCAGCATTTT. Protein product: CASTPGGHSNQPQHF.

This clone showed up just a few times. The chain combines TRBV6-5 with TRBJ2-1; D is perhaps TRBD2 (6 bases). Germline V gives CDR1 MNHEY, CDR2 SVGAGI. This CDR3 region has 14 residues. Trimming pared 0 bases from V and 3 bases from J, leaving 6 bases between. This chain's CDR3 is CASSYSTSYNEQFF. Written as DNA, the CDR3 is TGTGCCAGCAGTTACTCGACTAGCTACAATGAGCAGTTCTTC.

The chain combines TRBV19 with TRBJ2-4, with a possible D match to TRBD1 (6 bases). V lost 4 bases and J 0 bases, leaving 19 bases between the germline ends. Germline assignment: CDR1 LNHDA and CDR2 SQIVND (reference sequence). The CDR3 is 18 residues long. The DNA for the CDR3 is TGTGCCAGTAGTAAAGGAGCAGGACAGTTGGTAGCCAAAAACATTCAGTACTTC. Translating it yields CASSKGAGQLVAKNIQYF.

CDR3 sequence reads: CASSHTSNEQFF. CDR3 nucleotide sequence: TGTGCCAGCAGCCACACGAGCAATGAGCAGTTCTTC. V gene TRBV3-1 (or the pseudogene TRBV3-2) combines with J gene TRBJ2-1; no clear D. The germline V and J ends were trimmed by 3 bases and 6 bases, with 6 bases remaining between them. The CDR3 spans 12 residues. Germline-derived CDR1 and CDR2 are LGHDT and YNNKEL (reference sequence).

The CDR3 region has the DNA TGTGCCTGGAGTCCGGCAGGGAACTATGGCTACACCTTC. Protein product: CAWSPAGNYGYTF. V and J are TRBV30 and TRBJ1-2; a possible D gene is TRBD1 (5 bases). The CDR3 loop spans 13 amino acids. CDR1 is GTSNPN and CDR2 is SVGIG in the germline V gene (reference sequence). Trimming left V 2 bases short and J 2 bases short, with 9 bases between.

The chain joins TRBV4-1 to TRBJ1-4, with D possibly being TRBD1 (5 bases). The germline CDR1 and CDR2 sequences are MGHRA and YSYEKL. The CDR3 totals 16 residues. V was cut by 1 base and J by 7 bases, with 16 bases left in between. CDR3 protein: CASSQGWGLEGEKLFF. The CDR3 DNA reads as TGCGCCAGCAGCCAAGGGTGGGGACTCGAAGGTGAAAAACTGTTTTTT.